This T cell receptor (beta chain) was profiled in a study of T cells in Graves' hyperthyroidism and ophthalmopathy. Looking at the study overall: Pretreatment peripheral blood was obtained at initial diagnosis. Study outcomes and limitations: With a median lead of approximately six months before onset, the model predicted ophthalmopathy.

Amplification of TCR beta CDR3 regions was performed using RNA transcripts as template. HTBI primers were the set used in a first-round RT-PCR of the TCR CDR3. One entry per CDR3 protein results from TCRdb running MiXCR on the multiplex PCR reads. The sample shows some 690,000 distinct CDR3 sequences, roughly a sixth of them seen only once. Exclusion of patients followed from uncontrolled infection, other autoimmune disease, pregnancy or lactation. This clonotype has a count of ten or more. Antigen: not known. Germline lookup yields CDR1 SGHAT and CDR2 FQNNGV. V was cut by 3 bases and J by 9 bases, with 24 bases left in between. The CDR3 runs to 17 residues.

V usage is TRBV11-2 and J usage is TRBJ2-1; D is perhaps TRBD2 (6 bases). The sequencing sample was made of blood. The receptor was derived from a man aged 45-65 years with Graves' hyperthyroidism. CDR3: CASSFLVSGVTMGEQFF. CDR3 DNA: TGTGCCAGCAGCTTTCTGGTTTCGGGAGTAACGATGGGTGAGCAGTTCTTC. Combining the CDR3 with reference TRBV11-2 and TRBJ2-1 gives the whole variable domain EAGVAQSPRYKIIEKRQSVAFWCNPISGHATLYWYQQILGQGPKLLIQFQNNGVVDDSQLPKDRFSAERLKGVDSTLKIQPAKLEDSAVYLCASSFLVSGVTMGEQFFGPGTRLTVL.